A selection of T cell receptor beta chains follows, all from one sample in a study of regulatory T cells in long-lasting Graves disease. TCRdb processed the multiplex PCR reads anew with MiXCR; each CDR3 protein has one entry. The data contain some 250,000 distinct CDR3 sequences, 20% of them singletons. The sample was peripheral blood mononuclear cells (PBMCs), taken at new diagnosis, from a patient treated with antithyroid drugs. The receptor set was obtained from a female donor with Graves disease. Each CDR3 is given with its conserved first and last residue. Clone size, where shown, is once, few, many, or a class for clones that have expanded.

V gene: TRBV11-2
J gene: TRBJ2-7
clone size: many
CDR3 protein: CASSYLDGDYEQYF

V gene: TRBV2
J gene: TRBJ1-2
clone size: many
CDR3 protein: CASSRGGGDYGYTF

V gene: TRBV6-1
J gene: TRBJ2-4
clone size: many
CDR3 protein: CASSLRTGRGPIQYF

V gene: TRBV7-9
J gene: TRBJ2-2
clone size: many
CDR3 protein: CASSLTTDTGELFF

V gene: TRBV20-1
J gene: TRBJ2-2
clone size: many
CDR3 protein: CSARPRGVGMNTGELFF

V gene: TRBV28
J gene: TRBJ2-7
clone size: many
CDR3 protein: CASSEGEQYF

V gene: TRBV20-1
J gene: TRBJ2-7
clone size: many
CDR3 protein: CSARDLGTSGPYEQYF

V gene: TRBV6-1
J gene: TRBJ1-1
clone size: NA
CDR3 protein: CASKDEDTEAFF

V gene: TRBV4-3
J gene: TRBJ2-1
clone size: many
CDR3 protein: CASSQSFSYNEQFF

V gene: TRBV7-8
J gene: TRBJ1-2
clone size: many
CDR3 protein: CASSTNRRSYGYTF

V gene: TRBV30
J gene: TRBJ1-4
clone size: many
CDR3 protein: CAWSARTGDEKLFF

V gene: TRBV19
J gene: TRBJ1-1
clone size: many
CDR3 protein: CASSTQNTEAFF

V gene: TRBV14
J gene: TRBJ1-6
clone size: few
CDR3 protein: CASSQGGVNRFYSPLHF

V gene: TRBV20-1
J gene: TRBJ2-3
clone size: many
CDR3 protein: CSPHSSEADTQYF

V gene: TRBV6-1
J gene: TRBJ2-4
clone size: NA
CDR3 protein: CASTPDRGGNIQYF

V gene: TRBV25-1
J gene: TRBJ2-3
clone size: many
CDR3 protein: CASSDLANEAWDTQYF

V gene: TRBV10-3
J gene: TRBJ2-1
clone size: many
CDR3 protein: CAISTGTAYNEQFF

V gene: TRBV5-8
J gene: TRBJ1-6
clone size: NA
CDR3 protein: CASSLDPGGDSPLHF

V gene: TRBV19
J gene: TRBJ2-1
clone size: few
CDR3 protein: CASSITNFGYNEQFF

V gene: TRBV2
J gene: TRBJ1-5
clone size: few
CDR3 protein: CATQGQNSNQPQHF

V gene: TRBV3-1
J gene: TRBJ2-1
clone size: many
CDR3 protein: CASSRGQEGEQFF

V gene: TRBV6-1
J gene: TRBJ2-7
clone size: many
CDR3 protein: CASSEAWTAYEQYF

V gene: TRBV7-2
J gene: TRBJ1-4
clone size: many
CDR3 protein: CASSMGEKLFF

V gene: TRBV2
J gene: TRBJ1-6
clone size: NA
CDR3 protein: CASKQGSNSPLHF

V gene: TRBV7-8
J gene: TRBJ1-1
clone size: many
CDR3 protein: CASSLAQGETEAFF

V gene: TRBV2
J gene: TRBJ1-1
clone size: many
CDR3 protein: CASSEDERPEAFF

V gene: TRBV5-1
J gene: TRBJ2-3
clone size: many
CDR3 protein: CASGSGTTDTQYF

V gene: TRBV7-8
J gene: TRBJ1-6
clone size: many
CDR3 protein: CASSLGGPSSYSPLHF

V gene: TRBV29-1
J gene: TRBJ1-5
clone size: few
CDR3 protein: CSVRGGPGNQPQHF

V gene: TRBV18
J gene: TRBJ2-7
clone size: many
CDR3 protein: CASSLSGQGMVYEQYF

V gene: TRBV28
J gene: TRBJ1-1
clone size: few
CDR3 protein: CASSLLSLGPQGAEAFF